The entry below gives a single T cell receptor beta chain sequence along with its context. What this receptor recognizes is not known. One base away there is no much larger clone; base qualities are not given. The library was made by the immunoSEQ multiplex PCR assay. In TCRdb, the immuneACCESS table is reduced to in-frame sequences with V and J assigned. These tables do not hold every clone; where another copy was compared, an unresolved V gene accounts for under half, and the others remain unexplained. The sample records roughly 12,000 clones, around 94% of which are singletons. 7.5% to 9.5% of the sample is in the top ten clones. The data derive from a study of technical replicates of blood from several donors (dated by TCRdb to about 2017). As encoded in the germline V gene, CDR1 is SGDLS while CDR2 is YYNGEE. From the cysteine through the phenylalanine, the CDR3 covers 14 amino acids. Only CDR3 DNA is held: 42 bases, read in frame from base 1. Unmatched junction bases come to 5, with V trimmed by 3 bases and J by 3 bases.

The receptor's source is a human donor in good health. The sequencing sample was made of PBMCs. The sequence is built from TRBV9 and TRBJ2-7; a stretch of 8 junction bases matches TRBD2. The CDR3 reads CASSAGLGIYEQYF. The sequence in DNA is TGTGCCAGCAGCGCGGGACTAGGTATCTACGAGCAGTACTTC.